Included here is one T cell receptor (beta chain) sequence, with context. As yet, its antigen is unknown. CDR3 size: 15 residues. Germline CDR1 reads GTSNPN; CDR2 reads SVGIG (reference sequence). The V gene lost 2 bases and the J gene lost 0 bases, with 11 bases spanning the gap. Use of 60 Vbeta and 13 Jbeta primers characterized the PCR. TCRdb's copy holds only in-frame clones and misses some; the assay was immunoSEQ multiplex PCR. This sample carries around 130,000 clones, roughly 80% of them seen once, and the ten largest clones take 1% to 1.5%. This record belongs to a study of cytomegalovirus exposure and HLA in healthy donors. Study information: HLA-typed donors contributed approximately 92 million unique TCRs, which were held in an early data release. Study-wide points: Cytomegalovirus association was listed for around 180 TCR beta chains. A classifier reportedly called cytomegalovirus status with high sensitivity and specificity. V- and J-gene trimming in TCR beta was tied to a missense DCLRE1C variant by an analysis performed later.

The receptor comes from a boy between 10 and 17 years old in good health and CMV-seronegative. The source material was PBMCs. The chain carries TRBV30 and TRBJ1-3; D is uncertain. In DNA form, the CDR3 reads TGTGCCTGGAGTTTTGGAGTTTACTCTGGAAACACCATATATTTT. Translating it yields CAWSFGVYSGNTIYF.